The 25 T cell receptor beta chains reported below all come from one sample, sequenced in a study of CD8 T cells in Susac syndrome. Reverse transcription used roughly 0.5 to 1 ug RNA and random hexamers. From the immunoSEQ multiplex PCR reads, TCRdb called clonotypes with MiXCR, one entry per CDR3 protein. The profile shows 150,000 or so distinct CDR3 sequences, around 96% of them singletons. Sequenced sample: CD4+ T cells from PBMCs. These receptors originate from a human donor in good health.

V usage is TRBV27 and J usage is TRBJ2-1, with D perhaps given as TRBD1 or TRBD2 (6 bases each). The CDR3 covers 16 residues. The germline V and J ends were trimmed by 3 bases and 7 bases, with 19 bases remaining between them. Germline lookup yields CDR1 MNHEY and CDR2 SMNVEV (reference sequence). CDR3 bases: TGTGCCAGCAGTTTGTGGGGGGCGGGTCGTTTGAATGAGCAGTTCTTC. Its protein is CASSLWGAGRLNEQFF.

This chain uses TRBV2 with TRBJ1-2; D gene ambiguous. V shed 7 bases and J shed 2 bases, with 14 bases lying between them. The germline V gene encodes CDR1 SNHLY and CDR2 FYNNEI. CDR3 length equals 14 residues. The CDR3: CASTAEARNYGYTF. In nucleotides, the CDR3 is TGTGCCAGCACCGCTGAAGCTAGAAACTATGGCTACACCTTC.

The J gene is TRBJ2-1, the V gene TRBV4-3; D ambiguous. This CDR3 has 15 residues. Deletions cut 4 bases from V and 6 bases from J, with 16 bases between. Germline lookup yields CDR1 LGHNA and CDR2 YSLEER. CDR3 bases: TGCGCCAGCAGCCCAGTGGGTGCAGCGTTCAATGAGCAGTTCTTC. This codes for CASSPVGAAFNEQFF.

This clonotype has only one observation. The chain has TRBV28 and TRBJ2-1; unclear D gene. CDR1 is MDHEN, CDR2 SYDVKM, per germline. This CDR3 has 11 residues. V gave up 6 bases and J gave up 5 bases, with 5 bases separating them. This CDR3 reads CASRVDNEQFF. CDR3 nucleotides: TGTGCCAGCAGGGTAGACAATGAGCAGTTCTTC.

This clonotype has a handful of counts. V usage is TRBV15 and J usage is TRBJ2-7; TRBD1 is a possible D gene (6 bases). The germline V gene encodes CDR1 LNHNV and CDR2 YYDKDF (reference sequence). V lost 5 bases to trimming and J lost 0 bases, with 11 bases between them. This CDR3 has 14 amino acids. The CDR3: CATSGRDTSYEQYF. The CDR3 nucleotides read TGTGCCACCAGCGGCCGGGACACCTCCTACGAGCAGTACTTC. The entire variable domain, with the rest obtained from reference TRBV15 and TRBJ2-7, is as follows: DAMVIQNPRYQVTQFGKPVTLSCSQTLNHNVMYWYQQKSSQAPKLLFHYYDKDFNNEADTPDNFQSRRPNTSFCFLDIRSPGLGDTAMYLCATSGRDTSYEQYFGPGTRLTVT.

This chain links TRBV7-2 with TRBJ1-2; possibly TRBD1 for D (6 bases). The CDR3 spans 15 residues. Germline assignment: CDR1 SGHTA and CDR2 FQGNSA. The V gene lost 6 bases and the J gene lost 5 bases, with 19 bases spanning the gap. CDR3 bases: TGTGCCAGCAGTACTACGGCGAGGAGGGGGTATGGCTACACCTTC. Protein: CASSTTARRGYGYTF. Based on the CDR3 plus reference TRBV7-2 and TRBJ1-2, the full variable domain is GAGVSQSPSNKVTEKGKDVELRCDPISGHTALYWYRQSLGQGLEFLIYFQGNSAPDKSGLPSDRFSAERTGGSVSTLTIQRTQQEDSAVYLCASSTTARRGYGYTFGSGTRLTVV.

This chain uses TRBV29-1 with TRBJ2-3, with TRBD2 identical over 8 bases. Germline-derived CDR1 and CDR2 are SQVTM and ANQGSEA. The CDR3 length is 13 residues. The junction had 3 bases not matched to a gene; V was cut back by 7 bases and J by 0 bases. Here the CDR3 DNA reads TGCAGCGCACGCGGGGGGAGCACAGATACGCAGTATTTT. Amino acids: CSARGGSTDTQYF.

The J gene is TRBJ2-3, the V gene TRBV5-1; maybe TRBD2 (5 bases). The CDR3 is 13 residues long. V gave up 5 bases and J gave up 2 bases, with 9 bases separating them. CDR1 and CDR2 from the germline V gene are SGHRS and YFSETQ. CDR3: CASSSDYTDTQYF. Written as DNA, the CDR3 is TGCGCCAGCAGTTCTGACTACACAGATACGCAGTATTTT.

This clonotype is a singleton in its sample. The V gene is TRBV20-1, the J gene TRBJ1-6; 7 nucleotides align to TRBD1. The CDR3 extends over 14 amino acids. Trimming took 3 bases from V and 6 from J; bases not matched to a gene: 5. CDR1 is DFQATT and CDR2 is SNEGSKA in the germline V gene (reference sequence). The CDR3 coding sequence is TGCAGTGCTAGTCGGGGACAGACTAATTCACCCCTCCACTTT. Protein sequence: CSASRGQTNSPLHF.

The V and J genes are TRBV5-4 and TRBJ2-3; D is possibly TRBD2 (5 bases). CDR3 size: 14 residues. The germline gives CDR1 SGHNT, CDR2 YYREEE (reference sequence). V gave up 4 bases and J gave up 1 base, with 10 bases separating them. CDR3 sequence (DNA): TGTGCCAGCAGCCGGAAGGAGGGCACAGATACGCAGTATTTT. This gives the protein CASSRKEGTDTQYF.

The rearrangement links TRBV20-1 to TRBJ1-2; 9 nucleotides agree with TRBD1. J gave up 5 bases and V 5 bases, and 6 bases lay outside the gene matches. The germline V gene encodes CDR1 DFQATT and CDR2 SNEGSKA (reference sequence). The CDR3 length is 13 residues. The CDR3 nucleotides read TGCAGTGCTCGCGGACAGGGGACGTATGGCTACACCTTC. Protein: CSARGQGTYGYTF.

This chain connects TRBV5-4 to TRBJ1-2, with 12 bases lining up with TRBD1. Germline values: CDR1 SGHNT, CDR2 YYREEE (reference sequence). The CDR3 runs to 18 residues. J lost 8 bases, V lost 3 bases, and 17 bases had no gene match. CDR3 nucleotide sequence: TGTGCCAGCAGCTCGCCCCAAAGGGGGGGACAGGGGGCAGGAGGCTACACCTTC. Translated, it gives CASSSPQRGGQGAGGYTF.

This clonotype turned up a few times. V gene TRBV6-5 combines with J gene TRBJ2-3; D unresolved. Germline V gives CDR1 MNHEY, CDR2 SVGAGI. This CDR3 is built from 14 residues. Trimming cost V 7 bases and J 3 bases, with 14 bases left between them. The CDR3 nucleotides read TGTGCCAGCACCCGGACCGGGCGGACAGATACGCAGTATTTT. It is translated as CASTRTGRTDTQYF.

The chain recombines TRBV20-1 with TRBJ2-1; TRBD1 matches 7 bases. The CDR3 loop spans 15 amino acids. V gave up 6 bases and J gave up 7 bases; unmatched junction bases: 15. Germline lookup yields CDR1 DFQATT and CDR2 SNEGSKA (reference sequence). The CDR3 is CSAHTFKTGRNEQFF. The CDR3 nucleotides read TGCAGTGCCCACACCTTTAAGACAGGGCGAAATGAGCAGTTCTTC.

The CDR3 protein is CSAAQWGYDEQFF. The CDR3 nucleotides are TGCAGTGCCGCCCAGTGGGGGTACGATGAGCAGTTCTTC. The chain links TRBV20-1 to TRBJ2-1; the D call may be TRBD1 or TRBD2 (5 bases each). CDR1 is DFQATT and CDR2 is SNEGSKA in the germline V gene (reference sequence). This CDR3 is built from 13 residues. Between the trimmed V and J ends, which lost 6 bases and 8 bases, there was a span of 17 bases.

This clonotype was seen only a few times. The genes are TRBV29-1 and TRBJ2-7; a possible D gene is TRBD2 (6 bases). The CDR3 contains 12 residues. CDR1 and CDR2 from the germline V gene are SQVTM and ANQGSEA. V lost 4 bases and J lost 3, with 10 bases in between. The CDR3 DNA reads TGCAGCGTTGTCGGCGGGAACTACGAGCAGTACTTC. Its translation is CSVVGGNYEQYF.

The V and J genes are TRBV5-1 and TRBJ2-1, with D perhaps being TRBD1 or TRBD2 (6 bases each). Trimming cost V 4 bases and J 3 bases, with 11 bases left between them. The CDR3 consists of 14 residues. Germline lookup yields CDR1 SGHRS and CDR2 YFSETQ. CDR3 bases: TGCGCCAGCAGCAGAGGGGGAGGCTACAATGAGCAGTTCTTC. This gives the protein CASSRGGGYNEQFF.

The chain joins TRBV6-2 or TRBV6-3 to TRBJ2-1; TRBD2 matches 10 bases. V shed 4 bases, J shed 4 bases, and the junction held 10 bases outside the gene matches. The germline CDR1 and CDR2 sequences are MNHEY and SVGEGT. CDR3 length equals 17 residues. The CDR3 DNA sequence: TGTGCCAGCAGTTCCCACCTAGCGGGGGTGCGATACAATGAGCAGTTCTTC. Its translation is CASSSHLAGVRYNEQFF.

The rearrangement joins TRBV2 to TRBJ2-7, with D unresolved. The CDR3 contains 12 residues. Trimming left V 2 bases short and J 9 bases short, with 11 bases between. Germline V gene lookup returns CDR1 SNHLY and CDR2 FYNNEI. The CDR3: CASSEYTSRQYF. For the CDR3, the DNA is TGTGCCAGCAGTGAATACACCTCCAGGCAGTACTTC.

V and J are TRBV12-3 or TRBV12-4 and TRBJ1-5, with TRBD1 matching over 7 bases. Trimming cost V 8 bases and J 4 bases; bases outside gene matches: 5. The CDR3 sequence is 13 residues long. CDR3 in amino acids: CASAQGENQPQHF. In DNA form, the CDR3 reads TGTGCCAGCGCCCAGGGGGAAAATCAGCCCCAGCATTTT.

The chain links TRBV5-6 to TRBJ2-5, with D perhaps being TRBD1 or TRBD2 (5 bases each). The V end was cut by 2 bases, the J end by 8 bases, with 13 bases between. The CDR3 runs to 13 residues. The germline CDR1 and CDR2 sequences are SGHDT and YYEEEE. CDR3 coding DNA: TGTGCCAGCAGCTTAAACGAATGGGACACCCAGTACTTC. It yields the protein CASSLNEWDTQYF.

The chain couples TRBV24-1 to TRBJ2-5; possibly TRBD1 for D (5 bases). V dropped 3 bases and J dropped 5 bases, with 15 bases sitting between them. Germline V CDR1 and CDR2: KGHDR, SFDVKD. This CDR3 has 15 residues. This CDR3 is CATSDGALPEETQYF. The CDR3 DNA sequence: TGTGCCACCAGTGATGGGGCCCTGCCGGAGGAGACCCAGTACTTC.

The chain is built from TRBV20-1 and TRBJ1-2; 7 bases are a match to TRBD1. V lost 5 bases, J lost 5 bases, and 14 bases stayed unmatched. The CDR3 contains 15 residues. CDR1 is DFQATT and CDR2 is SNEGSKA in the germline V gene (reference sequence). The CDR3 coding sequence is TGCAGTGCTCGAAATTCCGGGACAGCGCTTTATGGCTACACCTTC. It is translated as CSARNSGTALYGYTF.

The V and J genes are TRBV6-6 and TRBJ1-3; D is possibly TRBD1 (5 bases). The germline CDR1 and CDR2 sequences are MNHNY and SVGAGI (reference sequence). This CDR3 contains 14 residues. Trimming left V 4 bases short and J 4 bases short, with 11 bases between. CDR3 sequence reads: CASSSETAGNTIYF. In DNA, the CDR3 is TGTGCCAGCAGTTCCGAGACAGCGGGAAACACCATATATTTT.

This clonotype was counted once. The CDR3: CSARDPSGGFETQYF. Written as DNA, the CDR3 is TGCAGTGCTAGAGATCCCAGCGGGGGGTTCGAGACCCAGTACTTC. The chain uses TRBV20-1 and TRBJ2-5; 9 nucleotides align to TRBD2. Per the germline V gene, CDR1 is DFQATT and CDR2 is SNEGSKA (reference sequence). The CDR3 runs 15 residues. After removal of 0 bases from V and 5 bases from J, the junction contained 7 bases not matched to a gene.